These 21 T cell receptor beta chains came from one sample sequenced in a study of patients and donors after allogeneic stem cell transplantation. TCRdb fed the RT-PCR reads into MiXCR, producing one record per CDR3 protein. This table holds about 400,000 distinct CDR3 sequences, roughly 17% found once. The sample consisted of blood, either unsorted or a sorted T cell fraction (not recorded which). The receptors shown here come from a human donor who was either an allogeneic HSCT recipient or a stem cell or donor lymphocyte infusion donor (not recorded which). It is not recorded whose cells these are; they may come from a transplant donor.

The chain employs TRBV14 and TRBJ1-5; D is uncertain. Per the germline V gene, CDR1 is SGHDN and CDR2 is FVKESK. The length of the CDR3 is 15 residues. Between the trimmed V and J ends, which lost 4 bases and 0 bases, there was a span of 10 bases. The DNA for the CDR3 is TGTGCCAGCAGCCCGTTCAGAAATAGCAATCAGCCCCAGCATTTT. Its translation is CASSPFRNSNQPQHF.

The chain employs TRBV9 and TRBJ1-3; D is undetermined. The CDR3 has 15 residues. Looked up from germline, CDR1 is SGDLS and CDR2 is YYNGEE. The V and J ends lost 0 bases and 8 bases respectively, with 15 bases between them. Written as DNA, the CDR3 is TGTGCCAGCAGCGTAGACTGGGGTCCGCTGGACACCATATATTTT. The encoded protein is CASSVDWGPLDTIYF.

The chain recombines TRBV12-3 or TRBV12-4 with TRBJ1-5; D is undetermined. There are 13 residues in the CDR3. V dropped 3 bases and J dropped 7 bases, with 10 bases sitting between them. The CDR3 here is CASSFMPGQPQHF. CDR3 nucleotides: TGTGCCAGCAGTTTTATGCCGGGCCAGCCCCAGCATTTT.

This chain joins TRBV12-3 or TRBV12-4 and TRBJ2-7; D ambiguous. The CDR3 sequence is 14 residues long. V was pared by 6 bases and J by 1 base, with 13 bases between. The CDR3 region has the DNA TGTGCCAGCAGCGCCCAGGAGAGATCCTACGAGCAGTACTTC. It encodes CASSAQERSYEQYF.

The chain carries TRBV30 and TRBJ2-1; D gene uncertain. CDR1 is GTSNPN and CDR2 is SVGIG in the germline V gene (reference sequence). This CDR3 has 14 residues. V was trimmed by 3 bases and J by 5 bases, leaving 14 bases between them. In DNA, the CDR3 is TGTGCCTGGAGATTTTTTCCGAGGAACAATGAGCAGTTCTTC. The encoded protein is CAWRFFPRNNEQFF.

This clonotype has ten or more counts. The chain combines TRBV7-2 with TRBJ1-5, with D maybe TRBD1 (6 bases). Germline CDR1 and CDR2: SGHTA and FQGNSA. There are 17 residues in the CDR3. Trimming removed 1 base at V and 1 base at J, with 14 bases between. The CDR3 sequence: CASSLVWSGESNQPQHF. The CDR3 coding sequence is TGTGCCAGCAGCTTAGTCTGGTCAGGGGAGAGCAATCAGCCCCAGCATTTT.

This chain links TRBV14 with TRBJ2-3; 14 bases are shared with TRBD2. V gave up 5 bases and J gave up 3 bases; unmatched junction bases: 10. The V gene's germline CDR1 is SGHDN and CDR2 FVKESK. The CDR3 totals 18 residues. Here the CDR3 reads CASSAGTSGSRGTDTQYF. The CDR3 nucleotides read TGTGCCAGCAGCGCCGGGACTAGCGGGAGTCGAGGTACAGATACGCAGTATTTT.

This rearrangement joins TRBV2 to TRBJ1-5, with D uncertain. Germline V gene lookup returns CDR1 SNHLY and CDR2 FYNNEI. The CDR3 runs 13 residues. V was trimmed by 3 bases and J by 6 bases, leaving 9 bases between them. CDR3 amino acids: CASSEEGSQPQHF. CDR3 in DNA: TGTGCCAGCAGTGAGGAGGGTAGTCAGCCCCAGCATTTT.

This rearrangement joins TRBV7-9 to TRBJ1-6; 8 bases fit TRBD1. With 1 base clipped from V and 10 bases from J, the junction kept 3 bases outside the gene matches. Germline V gene lookup returns CDR1 SEHNR and CDR2 FQNEAQ (reference sequence). The CDR3 is made up of 14 amino acids. The CDR3 region is CASSLGTGTSPLHF. In DNA form, the CDR3 reads TGTGCCAGCAGCTTAGGGACAGGGACCTCACCCCTCCACTTT.

This clonotype was observed a handful of times. This chain uses TRBV4-3 with TRBJ2-1, with 8 bases that match TRBD2. The V segment lost 0 bases and the J segment 7 bases; nucleotides outside the gene matches: 8. In germline, CDR1 is LGHNA, CDR2 YSLEER. The CDR3 sequence is 16 residues long. The CDR3 DNA sequence: TGCGCCAGCAGCCAAGACGGGGCGGGGGGAAGAAATGAGCAGTTCTTC. Translation gives CASSQDGAGGRNEQFF.

This clonotype was detected only a few times. The chain links TRBV5-5 to TRBJ2-2; D is undetermined. Looked up from germline, CDR1 is SGHKS and CDR2 is YYEKEE (reference sequence). This CDR3 is 14 amino acids long. The germline V and J ends were trimmed by 3 bases and 1 base, with 7 bases remaining between them. In DNA form, the CDR3 reads TGTGCCAGCAGCTCGGACGGGAACACCGGGGAGCTGTTTTTT. Protein: CASSSDGNTGELFF.

This clonotype was found many times. V gene TRBV5-1 combines with J gene TRBJ2-7; D possibly corresponds to TRBD2 (6 bases). V lost 5 bases, J lost 3 bases, and 9 bases lay in between. The CDR3 runs to 12 residues. Germline V gene lookup returns CDR1 SGHRS and CDR2 YFSETQ. CDR3 amino acids: CASRSGGYEQYF. DNA for the CDR3: TGCGCCAGCAGGTCCGGGGGCTACGAGCAGTACTTC.

In its sample, this clonotype was seen a few times. The rearrangement joins TRBV18 to TRBJ2-5, with D unresolved. This CDR3 region has 13 residues. V lost 3 bases and J 4 bases, leaving 9 bases between the germline ends. CDR1 is KGHSH and CDR2 is LQKENI in the germline V gene. CDR3 sequence (DNA): TGTGCCAGCTCACCCAGCGTTCCAGAGACCCAGTACTTC. Translation gives CASSPSVPETQYF. Combining the CDR3 with reference TRBV18 and TRBJ2-5 gives the whole variable domain NAGVMQNPRHLVRRRGQEARLRCSPMKGHSHVYWYRQLPEEGLKFMVYLQKENIIDESGMPKERFSAEFPKEGPSILRIQQVVRGDSAAYFCASSPSVPETQYFGPGTRLLVL.

The chain combines TRBV7-2 with TRBJ1-2, with 7 bases that match TRBD1. Germline CDR1 SGHTA, CDR2 FQGNSA. This CDR3 contains 15 residues. V dropped 3 bases and J dropped 4; count of bases not matched to a gene: 8. The CDR3 here is CASSFYRDSVYGYTF. CDR3 sequence (DNA): TGTGCCAGCAGCTTCTACCGGGACAGCGTCTATGGCTACACCTTC.

This clonotype was seen a handful of times. The chain combines TRBV20-1 with TRBJ2-7, with 11 bases aligning to TRBD2. V gave up 2 bases and J gave up 4 bases; unmatched junction bases: 4. The CDR3 covers 14 residues. Germline CDR1 reads DFQATT; CDR2 reads SNEGSKA (reference sequence). The DNA of the CDR3 is TGCAGTGCTAGAATAGCGGGGGGGGCTTACGAGCAGTACTTC. It translates to CSARIAGGAYEQYF.

V gene TRBV7-9 combines with J gene TRBJ1-6; no firm D call. CDR3 size: 13 residues. CDR1 and CDR2 (germline): SEHNR, FQNEAQ (reference sequence). The ends were cut back, 5 bases at V and 9 bases at J, with 11 bases in the middle. The CDR3 here is CASSAEGSSPLHF. CDR3 coding DNA: TGTGCCAGCAGCGCGGAGGGTAGTTCACCCCTCCACTTT. Full variable domain (outside the CDR3, taken from reference TRBV7-9 and TRBJ1-6): DTGVSQNPRHKITKRGQNVTFRCDPISEHNRLYWYRQTLGQGPEFLTYFQNEAQLEKSRLLSDRFSAERPKGSFSTLEIQRTEQGDSAMYLCASSAEGSSPLHFGNGTRLTVT.

The chain couples TRBV4-3 to TRBJ1-5; no reliable D call. Per the germline V gene, CDR1 is LGHNA and CDR2 is YSLEER. V lost 0 bases, J lost 3 bases, and 15 bases lay in between. CDR3 length: 17 residues. The CDR3 reads CASSQDAWAAFNQPQHF. The DNA of the CDR3 is TGCGCCAGCAGCCAAGATGCGTGGGCAGCGTTCAATCAGCCCCAGCATTTT.

This rearrangement joins TRBV5-1 to TRBJ2-7; the match to TRBD1 covers 7 bases. Per the germline V gene, CDR1 is SGHRS and CDR2 is YFSETQ. This CDR3 contains 15 residues. Trimming at V came to 4 bases and at J to 7 bases, leaving 14 bases not matched to a gene. DNA of the CDR3: TGCGCCAGCAGCCCCGGGACAGCCGCCCTTGGGGAGCAGTACTTC. As protein: CASSPGTAALGEQYF.

The gene calls are TRBV20-1 and TRBJ1-1, with a weak D call TRBD1 (5 bases). The CDR3 has 12 residues. CDR1 is DFQATT and CDR2 is SNEGSKA in the germline V gene (reference sequence). Deletions cut 6 bases from V and 10 bases from J, with 18 bases between. CDR3 sequence reads: CSAWDLRGGAFF. CDR3 coding DNA: TGCAGTGCATGGGACCTACGTGGGGGAGCTTTCTTT.

In this sample, this clonotype turned up a few times. The rearrangement uses TRBV15 and TRBJ2-5; tentatively, D is TRBD1 or TRBD2 (5 bases each). The germline V and J ends were trimmed by 2 bases and 5 bases, with 12 bases remaining between them. The CDR3 is made up of 14 amino acids. Germline V gene data show CDR1 as LNHNV and CDR2 as YYDKDF (reference sequence). DNA of the CDR3: TGTGCCACCAGCAGACACGGGGCGACGGAGACCCAGTACTTC. This sequence encodes CATSRHGATETQYF.

The chain recombines TRBV7-9 with TRBJ2-1; no clear D. The CDR3 consists of 12 residues. CDR1 is SEHNR and CDR2 is FQNEAQ in the germline V gene (reference sequence). V was pared by 0 bases and J by 10 bases, with 7 bases between. CDR3 bases: TGTGCCAGCAGCTTAGCGGCAGAAGAGCAGTTCTTC. Encoded protein: CASSLAAEEQFF.